The 17 T cell receptor beta chains in this list originate from one sample, sequenced in a study of CD8 T cells in ankylosing spondylitis. Whole-study results and caveats: Seemingly distinctive of ankylosing spondylitis blood was a TCR beta motif formed by eight highly homologous variants.

No antigen is known for these receptors. From the 5' RACE reads, TCRdb called clonotypes with MiXCR, one entry per CDR3 protein. The table includes 500,000 to 550,000 distinct CDR3 sequences, about 13% detected once. Sequencing input: blood, either unsorted or a sorted T cell fraction (not recorded which). These receptors were collected from a male donor with ankylosing spondylitis.

V is TRBV3-1 and J is TRBJ2-1, with TRBD2 matching 9 bases. Germline CDR1 LGHDT, CDR2 YNNKEL (reference sequence). The CDR3 contains 17 residues. The J segment lost 4 bases and the V segment lost 1 base, leaving 8 bases of the junction unmatched. CDR3 sequence (DNA): TGTGCCAGCAGCCAAGGGGCGACTAGCGGCACATACAATGAGCAGTTCTTC. It is translated as CASSQGATSGTYNEQFF.

The gene calls are TRBV15 and TRBJ2-5; D is uncertain. The germline V gene has CDR1 LNHNV and CDR2 YYDKDF (reference sequence). The CDR3 has 15 amino acids. Trimming left V 0 bases short and J 2 bases short, with 10 bases between. The CDR3 region is CATSRDRRLQETQYF. In DNA, the CDR3 is TGTGCCACCAGCAGAGATAGGCGTCTACAAGAGACCCAGTACTTC.

The chain joins TRBV4-1 to TRBJ1-2; D perhaps matches TRBD1 (5 bases). Germline V gene lookup returns CDR1 MGHRA and CDR2 YSYEKL. V dropped 0 bases and J dropped 1 base, with 6 bases sitting between them. There are 14 residues in the CDR3. CDR3 amino acids: CASSQDQGNYGYTF. The CDR3 nucleotides are TGCGCCAGCAGCCAAGATCAGGGTAACTATGGCTACACCTTC.

This clonotype appeared many times. The chain recombines TRBV7-2 with TRBJ1-2; D is uncertain. Germline-derived CDR1 and CDR2 are SGHTA and FQGNSA. The CDR3 runs to 14 residues. Between the trimmed V and J ends, which lost 5 bases and 4 bases, there was a span of 14 bases. The chain's CDR3 is CASSHKHLGYGYTF. CDR3 bases: TGTGCCAGCAGCCATAAACACTTGGGCTATGGCTACACCTTC.

This clonotype was seen many times. J is TRBJ2-2 and V is TRBV5-1, with D hard to call. With 0 bases removed from V and 1 base from J, the gap between germline ends came to 4 bases. In germline, CDR1 is SGHRS, CDR2 YFSETQ. CDR3 length: 14 amino acids. CDR3 nucleotides: TGCGCCAGCAGCTTGGTTATGAACACCGGGGAGCTGTTTTTT. Its translation: CASSLVMNTGELFF.

A few counts support this clonotype. In DNA, the CDR3 is TGTGCCAGCAGCCCCCGGGACAGGGGGCGGACTGAAGCTTTCTTT. This codes for CASSPRDRGRTEAFF. V is TRBV16 and J is TRBJ1-1; 12 bases align to TRBD1. Unmatched junction bases numbered 5, after V lost 4 bases and J lost 5 bases. The CDR3 length is 15 residues. Looked up from germline, CDR1 is KGHSY and CDR2 is FQNENV.

This clonotype was detected only once. CDR3: CASSPQRGWTEAFF. CDR3 sequence (DNA): TGTGCCAGCAGTCCCCAACGGGGGTGGACTGAAGCTTTCTTT. The chain couples TRBV12-3 or TRBV12-4 to TRBJ1-1, with D maybe TRBD1 (5 bases). V was cut by 5 bases and J by 5 bases, with 15 bases left in between. This CDR3 has 14 residues.

This chain joins TRBV3-1 and TRBJ2-1, with 12 bases that match TRBD2. The V gene's germline CDR1 is LGHDT and CDR2 YNNKEL (reference sequence). With 1 base clipped from V and 6 bases from J, the junction kept 4 bases outside the gene matches. The CDR3 is made up of 16 amino acids. The CDR3 DNA sequence: TGTGCCAGCAGCCAAGCGACTAGCGGGAGAGGCAATGAGCAGTTCTTC. It yields the protein CASSQATSGRGNEQFF.

This clonotype was observed a few times. The chain employs TRBV20-1 and TRBJ2-7; D might be TRBD2 (6 bases). The V end lost 2 bases, the J end lost 3 bases, and 14 bases lay between the germline ends. CDR1 is DFQATT, CDR2 SNEGSKA, per germline (reference sequence). The CDR3 is made up of 14 amino acids. The CDR3 sequence is CSARTSQNVYEQYF. The CDR3 DNA reads TGCAGTGCTAGAACTAGCCAGAACGTCTACGAGCAGTACTTC.

This rearrangement joins TRBV30 to TRBJ1-1; 9 nucleotides line up with TRBD1. CDR1 is GTSNPN and CDR2 is SVGIG in the germline V gene (reference sequence). The CDR3 contains 15 residues. Trimming cost V 1 base and J 4 bases; bases outside gene matches: 7. The CDR3 sequence is CAWSGDRESVTEAFF. The DNA of the CDR3 is TGTGCCTGGAGTGGGGACAGGGAGTCGGTCACTGAAGCTTTCTTT.

This clonotype was counted ten times or more. As DNA, the CDR3 is TGTGCCACCAGCCGGACTAGGACCTACGAGCAGTACTTC. It specifies CATSRTRTYEQYF. V is TRBV15 and J is TRBJ2-7, with 7 positions matching TRBD2. The V gene end was trimmed by 5 bases and the J gene end by 2 bases; junction bases not matched to a gene: 3. The CDR3 contains 13 residues. The V gene's germline CDR1 is LNHNV and CDR2 YYDKDF (reference sequence).

The CDR3 DNA follows: TGTGCCAGCGAGGGGGGCGGTTGGGGCTACACCTTC. Its protein product is CASEGGGWGYTF. The V call is TRBV25-1, the J call TRBJ1-2; tentative D call: TRBD1 (6 bases). The germline V gene encodes CDR1 MGHDK and CDR2 SYGVNS. V was pared by 8 bases and J by 8 bases, with 15 bases between. The CDR3 is made up of 12 amino acids.

The J gene is TRBJ1-2, the V gene TRBV4-2; 9 bases match TRBD1. The CDR3 has 15 residues. Germline V lookup: CDR1 LGHNA, CDR2 YNFKEQ. Trimming at V came to 4 bases and at J to 4 bases, leaving 7 bases not matched to a gene. CDR3 nucleotide sequence: TGTGCCAGCAGCCCCGTAGGGACAGGGCCCTATGGCTACACCTTC. Translating gives CASSPVGTGPYGYTF.

This clonotype was counted many times. In DNA form, the CDR3 reads TGCAGTGCTAGAGAAGGGACGGGTGGCTACACCTTC. Translated, it gives CSAREGTGGYTF. The chain employs TRBV20-1 and TRBJ1-2, with a weak D call TRBD1 (5 bases). Germline CDR1 DFQATT, CDR2 SNEGSKA (reference sequence). The length of the CDR3 is 12 residues. V shed 0 bases and J shed 7 bases, with 9 bases lying between them.

This clonotype was recorded many times. The chain employs TRBV6-4 and TRBJ2-3, with 9 bases identical to TRBD2. The CDR3 runs 15 residues. Trimming took 2 bases from V and 6 from J; bases not matched to a gene: 6. Germline loops: CDR1 MRHNA, CDR2 SNTAGT. CDR3 DNA: TGTGCCAGCAGTGACCGGCGGGAGGGCCCCGATACGCAGTATTTT. Residues: CASSDRREGPDTQYF.

This clonotype was seen only a few times. The genes are TRBV5-1 and TRBJ2-6; D remains unclear. Germline loops: CDR1 SGHRS, CDR2 YFSETQ. This CDR3 is 14 amino acids long. V was trimmed by 4 bases and J by 4 bases, leaving 9 bases between them. The CDR3 DNA reads as TGCGCCAGCAGCCCCCGTGCGGGGGCCAACGTCCTGACTTTC. The encoded protein is CASSPRAGANVLTF.

This clonotype occurred many times. The genes are TRBV29-1 and TRBJ2-1, with 12 positions matching TRBD2. The germline V gene encodes CDR1 SQVTM and CDR2 ANQGSEA. After removal of 8 bases from V and 6 bases from J, the junction contained 8 bases not matched to a gene. This CDR3 spans 14 amino acids. DNA for the CDR3: TGCAGCATCACCGGGACTAGCGGGTTCAATGAGCAGTTCTTC. It specifies CSITGTSGFNEQFF.